A selection of T cell receptor beta chains follows, all from one sample in a study of T cells in Graves' hyperthyroidism and ophthalmopathy. TCRdb independently ran MiXCR on the multiplex PCR reads; one entry per CDR3 protein. The sample yields about 350,000 distinct CDR3 sequences, approximately 15% seen once. Sequences were obtained from blood. These receptors were obtained from a woman under 40 with Graves' hyperthyroidism. Both conserved end residues are part of each CDR3. The D gene is left open where the match is weak. Rows give clone size only sometimes, using once, few, many, or a class for an expanded clone.

d_call: -
j_call: TRBJ2-7
clone_size: many
v_call: TRBV18
cdr3_nt: TGTGCCAGCAGCCCTTCCCCCTACGAGCAGTACTTC
cdr3_aa: CASSPSPYEQYF

d_call: -
j_call: TRBJ2-3
clone_size: -
v_call: TRBV11-2
cdr3_nt: TGTGCCAGCAGCCCTGGTAGTAGGAATAATCAGTATTTT
cdr3_aa: CASSPGSRNNQYF

d_call: TRBD1
j_call: TRBJ2-7
clone_size: few
v_call: TRBV6-2/TRBV6-3
cdr3_nt: TGTGCCAGCAGTTCACAGGGGTGGATCTACGAGCAGTACTTC
cdr3_aa: CASSSQGWIYEQYF

d_call: -
j_call: TRBJ1-1
clone_size: many
v_call: TRBV19
cdr3_nt: TGTGCCAGTAGTATAGAGAACACTGAAGCTTTCTTT
cdr3_aa: CASSIENTEAFF

d_call: -
j_call: TRBJ1-6
clone_size: few
v_call: TRBV5-1
cdr3_nt: TGCGCCAGCAGCTTGCTCACGAGAAATTCACCCCTCCACTTT
cdr3_aa: CASSLLTRNSPLHF

d_call: -
j_call: TRBJ1-4
clone_size: -
v_call: TRBV7-9
cdr3_nt: TGTGCCAGCAGCCCCCTGTCAACTAATGAAAAACTGTTTTTT
cdr3_aa: CASSPLSTNEKLFF

d_call: -
j_call: TRBJ1-1
clone_size: -
v_call: TRBV9
cdr3_nt: TGTGCCAGCAGCGTTGGAGGCCGAAGGGGCACTGAAGCTTTCTTT
cdr3_aa: CASSVGGRRGTEAFF

d_call: TRBD1
j_call: TRBJ2-1
clone_size: few
v_call: TRBV30
cdr3_nt: TGTGCCTGGGGGGGACAGGGTTTTGCCAATGAGCAGTTCTTC
cdr3_aa: CAWGGQGFANEQFF

d_call: -
j_call: TRBJ2-5
clone_size: many
v_call: TRBV19
cdr3_nt: TGTGCCAGTAGTGGCGGGAAGCCCCAGGCGACCCAGTACTTC
cdr3_aa: CASSGGKPQATQYF

d_call: -
j_call: TRBJ2-5
clone_size: many
v_call: TRBV12-3/TRBV12-4
cdr3_nt: TGTGCCAGCAGTTGGTCCGGGAGCGAGACCCAGTACTTC
cdr3_aa: CASSWSGSETQYF

d_call: TRBD1
j_call: TRBJ1-5
clone_size: -
v_call: TRBV18
cdr3_nt: TGTGCCAGCTCACTAGGTTCGGGACAGGGGGCAGAGCCCCAGCATTTT
cdr3_aa: CASSLGSGQGAEPQHF

d_call: TRBD2
j_call: TRBJ2-1
clone_size: many
v_call: TRBV2
cdr3_nt: TGTGCCAGCAGGCGGGTAGCGGGAGCCAATGAGCAGTTCTTC
cdr3_aa: CASRRVAGANEQFF

d_call: TRBD1
j_call: TRBJ2-7
clone_size: many
v_call: TRBV12-3/TRBV12-4
cdr3_nt: TGTGCCAGCAGTCCAACAACAGGGGGGGAGCAGTACTTC
cdr3_aa: CASSPTTGGEQYF

d_call: TRBD1
j_call: TRBJ2-7
clone_size: many
v_call: TRBV2
cdr3_nt: TGTGCCAGCATCGACAGGGGGCCCAAAGAGCAGTACTTC
cdr3_aa: CASIDRGPKEQYF

d_call: -
j_call: TRBJ1-1
clone_size: once
v_call: TRBV30
cdr3_nt: TGTGCCTGGAACGACGGGTACACTGAGGCTTTCTTT
cdr3_aa: CAWNDGYTEAFF

d_call: -
j_call: TRBJ2-5
clone_size: many
v_call: TRBV6-1
cdr3_nt: TGTGCCAGCAGTTACCAAGTACGAGAGACCCAGTACTTC
cdr3_aa: CASSYQVRETQYF

d_call: TRBD2
j_call: TRBJ2-7
clone_size: few
v_call: TRBV27
cdr3_nt: TGTGCCAGCAGGGTAGGGAGAGCGGGAGTCGACGAGCAGTACTTC
cdr3_aa: CASRVGRAGVDEQYF

d_call: TRBD2
j_call: TRBJ2-1
clone_size: -
v_call: TRBV20-1
cdr3_nt: TGCAGTGCAAAATCGGCGGGAGGGGGAGAGAATGAGCAGTTCTTC
cdr3_aa: CSAKSAGGGENEQFF

d_call: TRBD2
j_call: TRBJ2-7
clone_size: -
v_call: TRBV20-1
cdr3_nt: TGCAGTGCTAGAGATACGGCGACTAGCGGGGTTCCCGGCGAGCAGTACTTC
cdr3_aa: CSARDTATSGVPGEQYF

d_call: TRBD2
j_call: TRBJ2-3
clone_size: many
v_call: TRBV30
cdr3_nt: TGTGCCTGGAGTGGACCTAGCGGATTCACAGATACGCAGTATTTT
cdr3_aa: CAWSGPSGFTDTQYF

d_call: TRBD2
j_call: TRBJ2-7
clone_size: many
v_call: TRBV18
cdr3_nt: TGTGCCAGCTCTCCAACAAGGGCCCCTCGCGGGGGAGGCGAGCAGTACTTC
cdr3_aa: CASSPTRAPRGGGEQYF

d_call: -
j_call: TRBJ2-4
clone_size: many
v_call: TRBV28
cdr3_nt: TGTGCCAGCAGTTTCACGGGACTCCGATCAGCCAAAAACATTCAGTACTTC
cdr3_aa: CASSFTGLRSAKNIQYF

d_call: TRBD2
j_call: TRBJ2-1
clone_size: many
v_call: TRBV6-2/TRBV6-3
cdr3_nt: TGTGCCAGCCGTAGCGGGAGGGCCAGATGGGGCAATGAGCAGTTCTTC
cdr3_aa: CASRSGRARWGNEQFF

d_call: -
j_call: TRBJ2-7
clone_size: few
v_call: TRBV18
cdr3_nt: TGTGCCAGCTCACCACTGCAGGCGAGTCCAGGCGAGCAGTACTTC
cdr3_aa: CASSPLQASPGEQYF

d_call: -
j_call: TRBJ2-5
clone_size: few
v_call: TRBV12-3/TRBV12-4
cdr3_nt: TGTGCCAGCAGTCCTTTCAAGGAGACCCAGTACTTC
cdr3_aa: CASSPFKETQYF

d_call: TRBD2
j_call: TRBJ2-3
clone_size: -
v_call: TRBV12-3/TRBV12-4
cdr3_nt: TGTGCCAGCAGGATACTCGGGAGGTTCGATACGCAGTATTTT
cdr3_aa: CASRILGRFDTQYF

d_call: -
j_call: TRBJ2-7
clone_size: few
v_call: TRBV19
cdr3_nt: TGTGCCAGTAGTCGTACCACCAAGGACGAGCAGTACTTC
cdr3_aa: CASSRTTKDEQYF

d_call: TRBD1
j_call: TRBJ1-5
clone_size: few
v_call: TRBV2
cdr3_nt: TGTGCCAGCAGAGCGACAGGGGTCAACAATCAGCCCCAGCATTTT
cdr3_aa: CASRATGVNNQPQHF

d_call: TRBD1
j_call: TRBJ2-2
clone_size: few
v_call: TRBV28
cdr3_nt: TGTGCCAGCAGCCGGGGGACAGGCCCAGAGTCCGGGGAGCTGTTTTTT
cdr3_aa: CASSRGTGPESGELFF

d_call: -
j_call: TRBJ2-5
clone_size: -
v_call: TRBV15
cdr3_nt: TGTGCCACCAGCAGAGCTGCGGCTCGGGAGACCCAGTACTTC
cdr3_aa: CATSRAAARETQYF

d_call: TRBD1
j_call: TRBJ1-2
clone_size: many
v_call: TRBV7-2
cdr3_nt: TGTGCCAGCAGCTCCGTTTCCGGGACAGGAAACTATGGCTACACCTTC
cdr3_aa: CASSSVSGTGNYGYTF

d_call: -
j_call: TRBJ1-3
clone_size: once
v_call: TRBV7-2
cdr3_nt: TGTGCCAGCAGCCCCTCAGGGCCGAACACCATATATTTT
cdr3_aa: CASSPSGPNTIYF

d_call: -
j_call: TRBJ1-1
clone_size: -
v_call: TRBV6-1
cdr3_nt: TGTGCCAGCAGTGCCCTCTGGGCCCAGGACACTGAAGCTTTCTTT
cdr3_aa: CASSALWAQDTEAFF

d_call: TRBD2
j_call: TRBJ2-5
clone_size: many
v_call: TRBV9
cdr3_nt: TGTGCCAGCAGCGTAGGGGGACTAGCGGGAGAGACCCAGTACTTC
cdr3_aa: CASSVGGLAGETQYF

d_call: -
j_call: TRBJ2-7
clone_size: few
v_call: TRBV20-1
cdr3_nt: TGCAGTACTAACCGGGACTTAGGCTACGAGCAGTACTTC
cdr3_aa: CSTNRDLGYEQYF

d_call: TRBD2
j_call: TRBJ2-7
clone_size: many
v_call: TRBV28
cdr3_nt: TGTGCCAGCAGTTTGCGACTAGCTAACTCCTACGAGCAGTACTTC
cdr3_aa: CASSLRLANSYEQYF

d_call: -
j_call: TRBJ2-5
clone_size: few
v_call: TRBV13
cdr3_nt: TGTGCCAGCAGCTTAGGGCAGGACCTGTACCAAGAGACCCAGTACTTC
cdr3_aa: CASSLGQDLYQETQYF

d_call: -
j_call: TRBJ1-6
clone_size: -
v_call: TRBV20-1
cdr3_nt: TGCAGTGCTAGAGGGTCCTTAAGTAATTCACCCCTCCACTTT
cdr3_aa: CSARGSLSNSPLHF

d_call: -
j_call: TRBJ2-1
clone_size: many
v_call: TRBV27
cdr3_nt: TGTGCCAGCAGTTTAGTCTGGAGCAGCTCCTACAATGAGCAGTTCTTC
cdr3_aa: CASSLVWSSSYNEQFF

d_call: TRBD1
j_call: TRBJ2-1
clone_size: few
v_call: TRBV20-1
cdr3_nt: TGCAGTGCTAGTGACAGGGGGCCTCTTTGGGAGCAGTTCTTC
cdr3_aa: CSASDRGPLWEQFF